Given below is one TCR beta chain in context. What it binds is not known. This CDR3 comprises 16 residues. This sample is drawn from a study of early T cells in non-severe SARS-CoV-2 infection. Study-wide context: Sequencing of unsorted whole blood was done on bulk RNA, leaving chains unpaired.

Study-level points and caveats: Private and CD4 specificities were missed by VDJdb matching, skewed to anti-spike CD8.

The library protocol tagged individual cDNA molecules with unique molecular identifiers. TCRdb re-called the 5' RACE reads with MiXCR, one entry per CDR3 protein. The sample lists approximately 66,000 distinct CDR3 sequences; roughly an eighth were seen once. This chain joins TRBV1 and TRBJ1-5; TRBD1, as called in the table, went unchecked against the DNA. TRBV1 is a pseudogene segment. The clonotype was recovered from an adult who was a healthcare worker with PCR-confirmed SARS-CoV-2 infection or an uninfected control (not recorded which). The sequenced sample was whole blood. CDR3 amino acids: CTFLDIERRTGQPQHF. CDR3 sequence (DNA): TGCACCTTCTTAGACATAGAGCGCCGGACGGGGCAGCCCCAGCATTTT.